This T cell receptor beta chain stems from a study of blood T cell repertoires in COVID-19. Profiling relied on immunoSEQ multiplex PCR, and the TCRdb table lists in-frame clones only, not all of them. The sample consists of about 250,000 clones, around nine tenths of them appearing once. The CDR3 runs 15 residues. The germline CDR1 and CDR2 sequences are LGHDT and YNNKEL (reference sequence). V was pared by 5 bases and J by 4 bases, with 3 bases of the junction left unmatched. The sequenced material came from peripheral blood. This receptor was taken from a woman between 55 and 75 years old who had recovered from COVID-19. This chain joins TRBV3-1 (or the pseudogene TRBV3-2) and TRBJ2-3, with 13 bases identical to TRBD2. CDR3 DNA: TGTGCCAGCAGCAGACTAGCGGGGGGTCCAGATACGCAGTATTTT. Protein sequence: CASSRLAGGPDTQYF.